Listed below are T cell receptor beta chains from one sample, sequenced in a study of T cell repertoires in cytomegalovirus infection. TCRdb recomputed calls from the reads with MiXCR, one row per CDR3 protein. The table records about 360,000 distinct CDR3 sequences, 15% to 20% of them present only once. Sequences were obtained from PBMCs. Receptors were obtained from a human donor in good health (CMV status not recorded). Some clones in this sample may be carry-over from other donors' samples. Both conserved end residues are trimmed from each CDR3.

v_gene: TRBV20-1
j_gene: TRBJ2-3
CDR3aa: SAIERGRTYTDTQY

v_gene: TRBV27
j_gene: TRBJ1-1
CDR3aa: ATQPGQGWATEAF

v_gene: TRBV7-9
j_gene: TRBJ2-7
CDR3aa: ASSPGQAFTYEQY

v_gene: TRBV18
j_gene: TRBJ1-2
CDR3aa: ASSDRYGYT

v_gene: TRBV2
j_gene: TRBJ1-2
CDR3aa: ASSEARRVRYT

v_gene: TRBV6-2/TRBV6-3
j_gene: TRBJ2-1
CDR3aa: ASSPLGGLSSYNEQF

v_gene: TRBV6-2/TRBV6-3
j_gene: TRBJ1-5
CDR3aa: ASRSRGGQPQH

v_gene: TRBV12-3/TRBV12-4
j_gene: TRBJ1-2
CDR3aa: ASSPVFFPQEGYT

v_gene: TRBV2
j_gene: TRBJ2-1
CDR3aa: ASGSEGEGVEQF

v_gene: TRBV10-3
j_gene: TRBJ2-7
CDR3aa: AISEHRQGTAWLGEQY

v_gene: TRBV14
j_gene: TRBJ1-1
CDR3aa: ASSVSAGYTEAF

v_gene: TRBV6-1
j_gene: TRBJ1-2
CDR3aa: ASSESGGTPYGYT

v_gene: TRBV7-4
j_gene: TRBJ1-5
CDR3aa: ASRLGSRGLEPQH

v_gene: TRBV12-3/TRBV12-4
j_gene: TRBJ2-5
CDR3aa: ASTSSQETQY

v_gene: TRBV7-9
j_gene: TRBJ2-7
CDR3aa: ASSSTGTEVYEQY

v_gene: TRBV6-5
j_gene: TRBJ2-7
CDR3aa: ASSSPGFVQDEQY

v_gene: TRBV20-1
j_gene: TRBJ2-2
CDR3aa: SATRGGGTGELF

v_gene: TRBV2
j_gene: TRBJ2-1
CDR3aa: ASRDMAGGFNEQF

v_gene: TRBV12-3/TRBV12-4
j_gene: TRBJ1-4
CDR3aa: ASATIRRYEKLF